This entry lists 20 T cell receptor beta chains sequenced from one sample in a study of blood T cell repertoires in COVID-19. Some clones are missing from TCRdb's copy, which holds only in-frame ones; the method was immunoSEQ multiplex PCR. The profile shows over 95,000 clones, more than 80% of them singletons. Input material: peripheral blood. All receptors come from a woman between 55 and 75 years old with COVID-19, enrolled during active disease.

J is TRBJ2-3 and V is TRBV20-1, with D perhaps matching TRBD2 (6 bases). CDR1 is DFQATT, CDR2 SNEGSKA, per germline (reference sequence). The V and J ends lost 3 bases and 4 bases respectively, with 11 bases between them. This CDR3 has 13 residues. Written as DNA, the CDR3 is TGCAGTGCTAGTGGGGACTTATCAGATACGCAGTATTTT. It encodes CSASGDLSDTQYF.

This clone was seen only once. CDR3 DNA sequence: TGTGCCAGCACTCGAGGGATAGGAGAGAACACAGATACGCAGTATTTT. It translates to CASTRGIGENTDTQYF. The rearrangement uses TRBV27 and TRBJ2-3, with TRBD2 as a possible D gene (5 bases). Germline V gives CDR1 MNHEY, CDR2 SMNVEV (reference sequence). V was trimmed by 7 bases and J by 2 bases, leaving 19 bases between them. The CDR3 is 16 amino acids.

The chain couples TRBV27 to TRBJ1-1; D is perhaps TRBD1 (6 bases). Trimming removed 5 bases at V and 10 bases at J, with 14 bases between. This CDR3 region has 12 residues. CDR1 MNHEY and CDR2 SMNVEV come from the germline V gene (reference sequence). The CDR3 nucleotides read TGTGCCAGCAGTAAGGACAGAGTGGGAGCTTTCTTT. Translated, it gives CASSKDRVGAFF.

The DNA for the CDR3 is TGTGCCAGCAGCTCGGACAGGGAGACAAACAATGAGCAGTTCTTC. It encodes CASSSDRETNNEQFF. The chain has TRBV7-9 and TRBJ2-1, with 8 bases matching TRBD1. CDR1 and CDR2 (germline): SEHNR, FQNEAQ (reference sequence). The CDR3 length is 15 residues. The J segment lost 5 bases and the V segment lost 4 bases, leaving 7 bases of the junction unmatched.

This clone was detected only once. The V and J genes are TRBV5-1 and TRBJ2-2; 10 bases fit TRBD1. The CDR3 runs to 16 residues. The germline CDR1 and CDR2 sequences are SGHRS and YFSETQ. Trimming at V came to 6 bases and at J to 5 bases, leaving 10 bases not matched to a gene. CDR3 region: CASTPRGQGVTGELFF. CDR3 coding DNA: TGCGCCAGCACCCCCCGTGGACAGGGGGTGACCGGGGAGCTGTTTTTT.

The V gene is TRBV7-3, the J gene TRBJ2-3; possibly TRBD2 for D (6 bases). Trimming cost V 5 bases and J 1 base, with 13 bases left between them. CDR1 and CDR2 (germline): SGHTA, FQGTGA. This CDR3 contains 15 residues. The CDR3 protein is CASSTGTFRTDTQYF. Written as DNA, the CDR3 is TGTGCCAGCAGCACTGGGACTTTCCGCACAGATACGCAGTATTTT.

The chain uses TRBV9 and TRBJ1-5, with TRBD1 as a possible D gene (5 bases). Germline CDR1 reads SGDLS; CDR2 reads YYNGEE. V lost 3 bases and J 4 bases, leaving 11 bases between the germline ends. The CDR3 contains 14 residues. CDR3 sequence: CASSATGDNQPQHF. As DNA, the CDR3 is TGTGCCAGCAGCGCCACAGGAGATAATCAGCCCCAGCATTTT.

The chain couples TRBV27 to TRBJ2-1; 8 positions agree with TRBD2. J was trimmed by 15 bases and V by 3 bases; bases with no gene match: 13. This CDR3 comprises 14 residues. Germline assignment: CDR1 MNHEY and CDR2 SMNVEV (reference sequence). This CDR3 reads CASSLERGPGVRFF. The DNA of the CDR3 is TGTGCCAGCAGTTTGGAGCGGGGGCCCGGGGTACGGTTCTTC.

The J gene is TRBJ2-3, the V gene TRBV5-5; D is possibly TRBD1 (5 bases). This CDR3 has 14 amino acids. Trimming removed 4 bases at V and 1 base at J, with 10 bases between. Per germline, CDR1 SGHKS and CDR2 YYEKEE (reference sequence). This CDR3 reads CASSLATGTDTQYF. CDR3 nucleotide sequence: TGTGCCAGCAGCCTCGCGACAGGCACAGATACGCAGTATTTT.

The chain has TRBV18 and TRBJ2-5, with D possibly being TRBD1 (6 bases). The CDR3 loop spans 14 amino acids. CDR1 KGHSH and CDR2 LQKENI come from the germline V gene. V was clipped by 10 bases and J by 0 bases, with 15 bases between them. The CDR3 region has the DNA TGTGCCACCGGTCAGGGGAGAGACCAAGAGACCCAGTACTTC. Translating it yields CATGQGRDQETQYF.

The chain is built from TRBV6-2 or TRBV6-3 and TRBJ2-7; 12 bases are a match to TRBD2. The germline V gene has CDR1 MNHEY and CDR2 SVGEGT. The CDR3 extends over 20 amino acids. After removal of 0 bases from V and 0 bases from J, the junction contained 12 bases not matched to a gene. The CDR3, as DNA: TGTGCCAGCAGTTACTCGATGGCTAGCGGGGGGGGCTTCAGCTCCTACGAGCAGTACTTC. Translation: CASSYSMASGGGFSSYEQYF.

J is TRBJ1-6 and V is TRBV6-6, with TRBD1 matching over 7 bases. The CDR3 length is 17 residues. Trimming cost V 5 bases and J 7 bases; bases outside gene matches: 14. Germline V gives CDR1 MNHNY, CDR2 SVGAGI (reference sequence). CDR3: CASSPTPGTEKNSPLHF. CDR3 DNA sequence: TGTGCCAGCAGTCCGACCCCCGGGACAGAGAAAAATTCACCCCTCCACTTT.

The chain recombines TRBV7-9 with TRBJ1-1; D may be TRBD1 (5 bases). The CDR3 sequence is 14 residues long. Germline CDR1 SEHNR, CDR2 FQNEAQ (reference sequence). V shed 6 bases and J shed 1 base, with 12 bases lying between them. The CDR3 region has the DNA TGTGCCAGCAGGGGGGACTCACAGAACACTGAAGCTTTCTTT. Its translation: CASRGDSQNTEAFF.

J is TRBJ1-5 and V is TRBV12-3 or TRBV12-4; D remains ambiguous. This CDR3 comprises 13 residues. Trimming shortened V by 5 bases and J by 11 bases, and 16 bases separated the two germline ends. CDR3 loop: CASSPTTHNSQHF. Written as DNA, the CDR3 is TGTGCCAGCAGTCCAACCACCCACAATTCCCAGCATTTT.

The rearrangement links TRBV5-4 to TRBJ2-5; 7 positions match TRBD1. The CDR3 sequence is 13 residues long. V was clipped by 0 bases and J by 5 bases; unmatched bases: 1. The germline V gene encodes CDR1 SGHNT and CDR2 YYREEE (reference sequence). The CDR3 DNA reads as TGTGCCAGCAGCTTGGAGACAGGGGAGACCCAGTACTTC. The encoded protein is CASSLETGETQYF.

This clone was recorded once. This chain's CDR3 is CSVEDHILNTGELFF. CDR3 coding DNA: TGCAGCGTTGAAGATCACATTTTGAACACCGGGGAGCTGTTTTTT. The chain has TRBV29-1 and TRBJ2-2; D gene unclear. CDR1 SQVTM and CDR2 ANQGSEA come from the germline V gene. Trimming pared 0 bases from V and 1 base from J, leaving 9 bases between. This CDR3 spans 15 amino acids.

This clone was counted only a few times. The CDR3 protein is CASSVYATEAFF. The CDR3 DNA reads TGTGCCAGCAGTGTCTATGCGACTGAAGCTTTCTTT. The V call is TRBV6-2 or TRBV6-3, the J call TRBJ1-1, with unresolved D. CDR3 size: 12 residues. V shed 5 bases and J shed 5 bases, with 9 bases lying between them. Germline V gives CDR1 MNHEY, CDR2 SVGEGT.

The rearrangement uses TRBV13 and TRBJ1-2; 7 bases line up with TRBD1. The CDR3 consists of 12 residues. J was trimmed by 8 bases and V by 5 bases; bases with no gene match: 5. CDR1 is PRHDT, CDR2 FYEKMQ, per germline (reference sequence). The CDR3 reads CASSGYRGGYTF. The CDR3 coding sequence is TGTGCCAGCAGCGGATACAGGGGAGGCTACACCTTC.

The chain uses TRBV6-4 and TRBJ2-6; D uncertain. Per germline, CDR1 MRHNA and CDR2 SNTAGT. The CDR3 sequence is 17 residues long. The V and J ends lost 0 bases and 0 bases respectively, with 9 bases between them. In nucleotides, the CDR3 is TGTGCCAGCAGTGACTCCCCGTTAGTCTCTGGGGCCAACGTCCTGACTTTC. Translated, it gives CASSDSPLVSGANVLTF.

The chain joins TRBV27 to TRBJ1-2; 8 bases map to TRBD1. This CDR3 comprises 13 residues. The germline gives CDR1 MNHEY, CDR2 SMNVEV (reference sequence). The V segment lost 1 base and the J segment 6 bases; nucleotides outside the gene matches: 1. CDR3 DNA sequence: TGTGCCAGCAGTTTATTGACAGGGGATGGCTACACCTTC. This codes for CASSLLTGDGYTF.